Each of the 12 T cell receptor beta chains below was sequenced from the same sample in a study of shared clonotypes between healthy human individuals. The data were produced by immunoSEQ multiplex PCR, yet TCRdb's version contains in-frame clones alone and is incomplete. This sample has about 2.4 million clones, with 93% found just once. The specimen was naive CD4+ T cells from PBMCs. Subset: CD45RA+ positively selected. These receptors all stem from a man younger than 35 in good health. Some clones in this sample may be carry-over from other donors' samples.

This clone has just one count. This sequence joins TRBV5-6 and TRBJ1-1; D might be TRBD1 (6 bases). Germline lookup yields CDR1 SGHDT and CDR2 YYEEEE. The CDR3 is 14 residues long. V lost 3 bases to trimming and J lost 0 bases, with 9 bases between them. CDR3 nucleotide sequence: TGTGCCAGCAGCTATAGACAGGTGAACACTGAAGCTTTCTTT. Translation gives CASSYRQVNTEAFF. Using reference TRBV5-6 and TRBJ1-1 for the parts outside the CDR3, the full variable domain is DAGVTQSPTHLIKTRGQQVTLRCSPKSGHDTVSWYQQALGQGPQFIFQYYEEEERQRGNFPDRFSGHQFPNYSSELNVNALLLGDSALYLCASSYRQVNTEAFFGQGTRLTVV.

The chain links TRBV19 to TRBJ1-5; D not certain. Trimming cost V 3 bases and J 2 bases, with 8 bases left between them. Germline V gene sequence: CDR1 LNHDA, CDR2 SQIVND (reference sequence). This CDR3 has 14 residues. In DNA form, the CDR3 reads TGTGCCAGTAGTATCAAGGCCCGCAATCAGCCCCAGCATTTT. Encoded protein: CASSIKARNQPQHF. The whole variable domain, remainder taken from reference TRBV19 and TRBJ1-5, is DGGITQSPKYLFRKEGQNVTLSCEQNLNHDAMYWYRQDPGQGLRLIYYSQIVNDFQKGDIAEGYSVSREKKESFPLTVTSAQKNPTAFYLCASSIKARNQPQHFGDGTRLSIL.

The chain links TRBV7-2 to TRBJ1-5, with a weak D call TRBD1 (5 bases). Germline V gene sequence: CDR1 SGHTA, CDR2 FQGNSA. The V gene lost 1 base and the J gene lost 6 bases, with 16 bases spanning the gap. The CDR3 consists of 16 residues. CDR3 region: CASSLGPPGGIQPQHF. The CDR3 DNA sequence: TGTGCCAGCAGCTTAGGACCCCCCGGGGGAATTCAGCCCCAGCATTTT.

The chain links TRBV6-1 to TRBJ1-5; D is uncertain. The germline V and J ends were trimmed by 8 bases and 3 bases, with 11 bases remaining between them. The V gene's germline CDR1 is MNHNS and CDR2 SASEGT. The CDR3 covers 13 residues. CDR3 in amino acids: CASRQPPNQPQHF. The CDR3 DNA sequence: TGTGCCAGCCGACAACCTCCCAATCAGCCCCAGCATTTT.

The rearrangement links TRBV5-4 to TRBJ1-2; D unclear. This CDR3 is built from 12 residues. The V end lost 3 bases, the J end lost 12 bases, and 15 bases lay between the germline ends. In germline, CDR1 is SGHNT, CDR2 YYREEE (reference sequence). The CDR3 DNA sequence: TGTGCCAGCAGCTCCCCGGAAGGGCGGCACACCTTC. It specifies CASSSPEGRHTF.

This clone was recorded once. J is TRBJ2-5 and V is TRBV4-1; 11 nucleotides align to TRBD2. Judging by the DNA end, TRBJ2-7 fits better; the J call may be wrong. Germline CDR1 and CDR2: MGHRA and YSYEKL. This CDR3 contains 17 residues. The CDR3 DNA sequence: TGCGCCAGCAGCCAAGGTCAGTCACTAGCGGGAGTCTACGAGCAGTACTTC. This sequence encodes CASSQGQSLAGVYEQYF.

V usage is TRBV6-5 and J usage is TRBJ1-6; D gene ambiguous. Per germline, CDR1 MNHEY and CDR2 SVGAGI. The ends were cut back, 6 bases at V and 0 bases at J, with 6 bases in the middle. The CDR3 runs 14 residues. The CDR3 is CASRNSSYNSPLHF. CDR3 coding DNA: TGTGCCAGCAGGAACAGCTCCTATAATTCACCCCTCCACTTT.

Details on this clone: Other DNA sequences in the same sample also yield this CDR3. The chain couples TRBV28 to TRBJ2-7, with TRBD2 identical over 11 bases. The CDR3 covers 15 residues. J was trimmed by 3 bases and V by 4 bases; bases with no gene match: 5. Germline CDR1 is MDHEN and CDR2 is SYDVKM. The CDR3 sequence is CASSSPGLAVYEQYF. Here the CDR3 DNA reads TGTGCCAGCAGTTCCCCGGGACTAGCGGTCTACGAGCAGTACTTC.

The J gene is TRBJ1-5, the V gene TRBV28; TRBD1 aligns across 9 bases. Germline V gene data show CDR1 as MDHEN and CDR2 as SYDVKM. V gave up 6 bases and J gave up 3 bases; unmatched junction bases: 9. The CDR3 is 16 residues long. The CDR3 reads CASRQGQGRNNQPQHF. The CDR3 DNA reads as TGTGCCAGCAGACAGGGACAGGGTCGGAACAATCAGCCCCAGCATTTT.

The rearrangement links TRBV5-4 to TRBJ2-2; D is uncertain. Germline V gene sequence: CDR1 SGHNT, CDR2 YYREEE (reference sequence). The V end was cut by 0 bases, the J end by 3 bases, with 12 bases between. The CDR3 totals 16 residues. The CDR3 spells CASSLVGSSYTGELFF. The CDR3 region has the DNA TGTGCCAGCAGCTTGGTAGGGTCTTCCTACACCGGGGAGCTGTTTTTT.

The rearrangement joins TRBV5-1 to TRBJ2-1; D call uncertain. The germline CDR1 and CDR2 sequences are SGHRS and YFSETQ. Trimming removed 0 bases at V and 8 bases at J, with 15 bases between. The CDR3 has 15 amino acids. CDR3 nucleotide sequence: TGCGCCAGCAGCTTGGGGGTTAATCGTCCCGATGAGCAGTTCTTC. Its translation is CASSLGVNRPDEQFF. The whole variable domain, remainder taken from reference TRBV5-1 and TRBJ2-1, is KAGVTQTPRYLIKTRGQQVTLSCSPISGHRSVSWYQQTPGQGLQFLFEYFSETQRNKGNFPGRFSGRQFSNSRSEMNVSTLELGDSALYLCASSLGVNRPDEQFFGPGTRLTVL.

This chain joins TRBV9 and TRBJ2-2; 9 nucleotides line up with TRBD1. V trimming: 3 bases; J trimming: 4 bases; junction bases outside the gene matches: 10. Germline V gene sequence: CDR1 SGDLS, CDR2 YYNGEE. The CDR3 length is 17 residues. In DNA form, the CDR3 reads TGTGCCAGCAGCGACCCATGGGGACAGGGCCTCACCGGGGAGCTGTTTTTT. Translation gives CASSDPWGQGLTGELFF.